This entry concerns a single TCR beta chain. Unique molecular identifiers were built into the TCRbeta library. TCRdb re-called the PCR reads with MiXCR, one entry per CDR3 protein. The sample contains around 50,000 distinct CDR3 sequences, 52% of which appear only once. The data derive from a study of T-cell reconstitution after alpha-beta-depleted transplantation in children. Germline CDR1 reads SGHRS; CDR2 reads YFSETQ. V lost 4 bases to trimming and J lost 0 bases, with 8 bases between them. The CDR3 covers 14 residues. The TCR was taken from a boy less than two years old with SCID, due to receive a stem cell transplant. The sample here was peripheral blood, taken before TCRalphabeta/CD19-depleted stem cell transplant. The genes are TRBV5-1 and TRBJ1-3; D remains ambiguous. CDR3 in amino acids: CASSPDGSGNTIYF. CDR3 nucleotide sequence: TGCGCCAGCAGCCCGGACGGCTCTGGAAACACCATATATTTT.